The 14 T cell receptor beta chains given below trace back to one sample, sequenced in a study of shared clonotypes between healthy human individuals. The protocol was immunoSEQ multiplex PCR, while the TCRdb copy is restricted to in-frame clones and leaves out a portion. The table has around 700,000 clones, roughly 70% seen once; the top ten hold around 1.8%. Sample: memory CD4+ T cells sorted from blood. Subset noted: CD45RA-negative fraction. These receptors were collected from a woman younger than 45 in good health.

V and J are TRBV5-1 and TRBJ2-7; 14 nucleotides match TRBD2. Trimming removed 4 bases from V and 5 bases from J; junction bases left unmatched: 2. The CDR3 runs to 14 residues. Germline CDR1 reads SGHRS; CDR2 reads YFSETQ. In DNA form, the CDR3 reads TGCGCCAGCAGCCGACTAGCGGGAGGGCACGAGCAGTACTTC. As protein: CASSRLAGGHEQYF.

The chain links TRBV29-1 to TRBJ2-7, with 7 bases fitting TRBD2. CDR1 is SQVTM and CDR2 is ANQGSEA in the germline V gene. V lost 3 bases to trimming and J lost 6 bases; unmatched junction nucleotides: 8. This CDR3 has 13 residues. The CDR3 DNA follows: TGCAGCGTTGAGAGGGAGATAGCGGGCGAGCAGTACTTC. Amino acids: CSVEREIAGEQYF.

The J gene is TRBJ2-7, the V gene TRBV11-2, with TRBD2 matching 9 bases. V shed 5 bases, J shed 3 bases, and the junction held 5 bases outside the gene matches. The CDR3 contains 14 residues. Germline lookup yields CDR1 SGHAT and CDR2 FQNNGV. The CDR3 DNA reads as TGTGCCAGCAGCCAGACTAGCGGACGCTACGAGCAGTACTTC. As protein: CASSQTSGRYEQYF. The full variable domain, rest sourced from reference TRBV11-2 and TRBJ2-7, is EAGVAQSPRYKIIEKRQSVAFWCNPISGHATLYWYQQILGQGPKLLIQFQNNGVVDDSQLPKDRFSAERLKGVDSTLKIQPAKLEDSAVYLCASSQTSGRYEQYFGPGTRLTVT.

In regard to this clone: A clone one base away is much larger, so this may be a read error. The chain joins TRBV6-6 to TRBJ2-1; 14 bases fit TRBD2. The CDR3 runs to 14 residues. Trimming took 5 bases from V and 7 from J; bases not matched to a gene: 1. Looked up from germline, CDR1 is MNHNY and CDR2 is SVGAGI (reference sequence). The CDR3 DNA reads as TGTGCCAGCAGTGGGACTAGCGGGAGAAATGAGCAGTTCTTC. It translates to CASSGTSGRNEQFF.

This clone was detected a few times. V and J are TRBV25-1 and TRBJ2-1; D is ambiguous. V lost 4 bases and J lost 0, with 10 bases in between. The CDR3 has 15 amino acids. Germline-derived CDR1 and CDR2 are MGHDK and SYGVNS. The DNA for the CDR3 is TGTGCCAGCAGTGGTAAGGTCCTCTCCTACAATGAGCAGTTCTTC. This translates into CASSGKVLSYNEQFF.

In this sample, this clone turned up a few times. The DNA for the CDR3 is TGCGCCAGCAGTGAGTCGAGGCTCTACGAGCAGTACTTC. It translates to CASSESRLYEQYF. V usage is TRBV10-1 and J usage is TRBJ2-7; no firm D call. Trimming shortened V by 0 bases and J by 3 bases, and 6 bases separated the two germline ends. Germline V lookup: CDR1 WNHNN, CDR2 SYGVQD (reference sequence). The CDR3 is 13 amino acids.

This rearrangement joins TRBV7-9 to TRBJ2-1, with 9 bases identical to TRBD2. V dropped 5 bases and J dropped 12; count of bases not matched to a gene: 11. Per the germline V gene, CDR1 is SEHNR and CDR2 is FQNEAQ (reference sequence). The CDR3 spans 14 residues. CDR3 region: CASSGDLAGIAQFF. The CDR3 coding sequence is TGTGCCAGCAGCGGCGACCTAGCGGGAATTGCGCAGTTCTTC.

The chain joins TRBV7-2 to TRBJ2-7; 7 bases agree with TRBD2. The CDR3 runs to 16 residues. Germline V gives CDR1 SGHTA, CDR2 FQGNSA. V lost 4 bases, J lost 7 bases, and 16 bases stayed unmatched. The CDR3 DNA is TGTGCCAGCAGCTCGGATGGCGGGAGCCCTTATCGGGAGCAGTACTTC. Translating gives CASSSDGGSPYREQYF.

The V and J genes are TRBV28 and TRBJ2-1, with 12 nucleotides matching TRBD2. The V and J ends lost 6 bases and 9 bases, in that order; junction bases with no gene match: 9. Germline V gene sequence: CDR1 MDHEN, CDR2 SYDVKM. The length of the CDR3 is 15 residues. CDR3 region: CASRTGLAGNTEQFF. Written as DNA, the CDR3 is TGTGCCAGCAGAACCGGACTAGCGGGGAACACTGAGCAGTTCTTC.

This chain connects TRBV28 to TRBJ2-1; tentative D call: TRBD2 (6 bases). Between the trimmed V and J ends, which lost 4 bases and 4 bases, there was a span of 17 bases. Germline V gene data show CDR1 as MDHEN and CDR2 as SYDVKM. The CDR3 has 16 residues. CDR3 DNA sequence: TGTGCCAGCAGTTCCGGAGTGGAGGGTCGGTACAATGAGCAGTTCTTC. Its protein product is CASSSGVEGRYNEQFF.

This chain connects TRBV27 to TRBJ1-2, with D perhaps matching TRBD1 (5 bases). With 4 bases removed from V and 4 bases from J, the gap between germline ends came to 16 bases. The V gene's germline CDR1 is MNHEY and CDR2 SMNVEV (reference sequence). CDR3 length: 15 residues. The CDR3 spells CASSSAGPGGYGYTF. The CDR3 DNA sequence: TGTGCCAGCAGTTCCGCAGGGCCGGGTGGCTATGGCTACACCTTC.

In its sample, this clone was seen once. Written as DNA, the CDR3 is TGTGCCAGCAGCTTAACCCCCAGGGGGCAGAACTATGGCTACACCTTC. Translation: CASSLTPRGQNYGYTF. The chain has TRBV7-2 and TRBJ1-2; TRBD1 aligns across 8 bases. V lost 2 bases, J lost 2 bases, and 7 bases stayed unmatched. Germline loops: CDR1 SGHTA, CDR2 FQGNSA. This CDR3 is 16 amino acids long. Looking up the rest from reference TRBV7-2 and TRBJ1-2 gives the full variable domain: GAGVSQSPSNKVTEKGKDVELRCDPISGHTALYWYRQSLGQGLEFLIYFQGNSAPDKSGLPSDRFSAERTGGSVSTLTIQRTQQEDSAVYLCASSLTPRGQNYGYTFGSGTRLTVV.

V usage is TRBV4-2 and J usage is TRBJ2-7, with TRBD2 identical over 9 bases. The germline gives CDR1 LGHNA, CDR2 YNFKEQ. V was pared by 4 bases and J by 4 bases, with 11 bases of the junction left unmatched. CDR3 length: 16 amino acids. The CDR3 spells CASSPHWASGIYEQYF. CDR3 nucleotides: TGTGCCAGCAGCCCCCATTGGGCTAGCGGGATATACGAGCAGTACTTC.

There are a few counts of this clone. This CDR3 is also generated by other DNA sequences in the sample. The chain joins TRBV7-2 to TRBJ2-7; D call uncertain. The CDR3 length is 13 residues. V was shortened by 0 bases and J by 3 bases, with 6 bases between the two germline ends. Per germline, CDR1 SGHTA and CDR2 FQGNSA. CDR3 in DNA: TGTGCCAGCAGCTTAGCAGGGAACTACGAGCAGTACTTC. Encoded protein: CASSLAGNYEQYF.